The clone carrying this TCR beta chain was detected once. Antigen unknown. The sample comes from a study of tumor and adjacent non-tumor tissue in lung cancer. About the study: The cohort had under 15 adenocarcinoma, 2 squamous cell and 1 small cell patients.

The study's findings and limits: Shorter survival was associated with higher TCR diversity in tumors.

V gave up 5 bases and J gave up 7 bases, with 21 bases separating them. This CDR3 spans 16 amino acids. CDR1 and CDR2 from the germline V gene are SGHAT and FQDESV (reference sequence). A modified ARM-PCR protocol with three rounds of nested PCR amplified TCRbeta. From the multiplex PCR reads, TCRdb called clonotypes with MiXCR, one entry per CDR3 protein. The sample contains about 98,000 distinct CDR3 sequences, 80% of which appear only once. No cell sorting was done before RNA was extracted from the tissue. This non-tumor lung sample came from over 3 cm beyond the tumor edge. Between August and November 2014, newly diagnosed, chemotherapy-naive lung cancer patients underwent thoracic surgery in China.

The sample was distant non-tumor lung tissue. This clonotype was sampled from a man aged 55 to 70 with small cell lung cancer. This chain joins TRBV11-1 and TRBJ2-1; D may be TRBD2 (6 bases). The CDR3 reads CASSRFGGMSYNEQFF. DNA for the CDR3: TGTGCCAGCAGCCGCTTCGGCGGGATGAGCTATAATGAGCAGTTCTTC.